This T cell receptor beta chain emerged from a study of early T cells in non-severe SARS-CoV-2 infection. In the study overall: Chains from this unsorted whole-blood bulk RNA could not be paired.

This clonotype was seen ten or more times. Its cognate antigen is unknown. Each cDNA molecule carried a unique molecular identifier. TCRdb independently ran MiXCR on the 5' RACE reads; one entry per CDR3 protein. Of 20,000 to 25,000 distinct CDR3 sequences in the sample, approximately 5% were seen once. Trimming stripped 1 base from V and 0 bases from J, with 9 bases between. This CDR3 comprises 15 residues. Germline CDR1 is SGHVS and CDR2 is FNYEAQ. Study-wide points: Anti-spike CD8 responses were favored in VDJdb matching, and private and CD4 specificities were missed.

This sequence joins TRBV7-6 and TRBJ2-5, with D uncertain. The receptor was isolated from an adult who was a healthcare worker with PCR-confirmed SARS-CoV-2 infection or an uninfected control (not recorded which). The specimen was whole blood. CDR3 in DNA: TGTGCCAGCAGCTTAGGAGCGATTTACCAAGAGACCCAGTACTTC. Amino acids: CASSLGAIYQETQYF.